This passage covers 32 T cell receptor beta chains from one sample sequenced in a study of T cells after yellow fever vaccination. TCRdb reprocessed the 5' RACE reads via MiXCR and lists one record per CDR3 protein. The table has under 200,000 distinct CDR3 sequences, about 11% seen once; the top ten hold about 40%. Sequences were derived from CD8+ T cells sorted from PBMCs, sampled 15 days after the yellow fever booster vaccination. Receptors originate from a man younger than 30 who received the YFV17D yellow fever vaccine.

This rearrangement joins TRBV27 to TRBJ1-5; tentative D call: TRBD1 (5 bases). Deletions cut 8 bases from V and 10 bases from J, with 24 bases between. This CDR3 is 15 amino acids long. Looked up from germline, CDR1 is MNHEY and CDR2 is SMNVEV (reference sequence). The CDR3 region has the DNA TGTGCCAGCCGATCCGGGACGCACGAATCAGCCCCCCAGCATTTT. This translates into CASRSGTHESAPQHF.

The rearrangement uses TRBV4-2 and TRBJ2-2, with D perhaps given as TRBD1 or TRBD2 (5 bases each). Germline V gene lookup returns CDR1 LGHNA and CDR2 YNFKEQ. There are 15 residues in the CDR3. The V and J ends lost 2 bases and 4 bases respectively, with 11 bases between them. The CDR3 DNA follows: TGTGCCAGCAGCCAATACGGGGCGGCCACCGGGGAGCTGTTTTTT. The encoded protein is CASSQYGAATGELFF.

The V call is TRBV29-1, the J call TRBJ1-2; the D is unclear. V was trimmed by 4 bases and J by 4 bases, leaving 4 bases between them. Germline lookup yields CDR1 SQVTM and CDR2 ANQGSEA. The length of the CDR3 is 10 residues. Here the CDR3 DNA reads TGCAGCGTTGTCGGCTATGGCTACACCTTC. Translated, it gives CSVVGYGYTF. Complete variable domain (other parts from reference TRBV29-1 and TRBJ1-2): SAVISQKPSRDICQRGTSLTIQCQVDSQVTMMFWYRQQPGQSLTLIATANQGSEATYESGFVIDKFPISRPNLTFSTLTVSNMSPEDSSIYLCSVVGYGYTFGSGTRLTVV.

For the CDR3, the DNA is TGTGCCAGCAGCTTTCGGGGGGTCAATCAGCCCCAGCATTTT. It is translated as CASSFRGVNQPQHF. The chain couples TRBV12-3 or TRBV12-4 to TRBJ1-5; TRBD1 might be the D (5 bases). Trimming took off 6 bases at V and 3 bases at J, with 12 bases between the two ends. This CDR3 contains 14 residues.

This chain joins TRBV12-3 or TRBV12-4 and TRBJ2-3; 7 bases line up with TRBD1. The CDR3 has 15 amino acids. V shed 1 base, J shed 5 bases, and the junction held 6 bases outside the gene matches. This chain's CDR3 is CASSLVARGRDTQYF. The CDR3 nucleotides read TGTGCCAGCAGTTTAGTGGCTAGGGGGCGAGATACGCAGTATTTT.

This clonotype has just a few counts. The genes are TRBV7-9 and TRBJ2-3; possible D gene TRBD2, 5 bases. Germline V CDR1 and CDR2: SEHNR, FQNEAQ (reference sequence). The CDR3 extends over 14 amino acids. Between the trimmed V and J ends, which lost 5 bases and 2 bases, there was a span of 11 bases. CDR3 bases: TGTGCCAGCAGCCGACGCGGGCCCACAGATACGCAGTATTTT. It translates to CASSRRGPTDTQYF.

The chain joins TRBV20-1 to TRBJ1-1, with D possibly TRBD1 on 6 matching bases. V was clipped by 0 bases and J by 5 bases, with 16 bases between them. The CDR3 has 15 amino acids. CDR1 is DFQATT and CDR2 is SNEGSKA in the germline V gene (reference sequence). CDR3 sequence: CSARDIAQGGTEAFF. The CDR3, as DNA: TGCAGTGCTAGAGATATCGCACAGGGTGGTACTGAAGCTTTCTTT.

CDR3 sequence reads: CASSQDRGQSGNTIYF. For the CDR3, the DNA is TGCGCCAGCAGCCAAGACAGGGGGCAGTCTGGAAACACCATATATTTT. V is TRBV4-3 and J is TRBJ1-3; TRBD1 matches 8 bases. The length of the CDR3 is 16 residues. The V gene end was trimmed by 0 bases and the J gene end by 1 base; junction bases not matched to a gene: 2. Germline CDR1 is LGHNA and CDR2 is YSLEER.

This chain links TRBV5-1 with TRBJ2-1; TRBD2 matches 9 bases. The CDR3 length is 17 residues. Looked up from germline, CDR1 is SGHRS and CDR2 is YFSETQ. The V segment lost 0 bases and the J segment 4 bases; nucleotides outside the gene matches: 8. The CDR3 loop is CASSLVPSGNLYNEQFF. The CDR3 DNA sequence: TGCGCCAGCAGCTTGGTACCTAGCGGGAATCTTTACAATGAGCAGTTCTTC.

The chain uses TRBV7-2 and TRBJ2-5, with TRBD1 matching over 8 bases. The V gene's germline CDR1 is SGHTA and CDR2 FQGNSA. The CDR3 has 15 residues. V lost 5 bases and J lost 5; bases outside the gene matches: 10. The CDR3 protein is CASSPGPGGAETQYF. CDR3 nucleotide sequence: TGTGCCAGCAGCCCCGGGCCAGGGGGCGCGGAGACCCAGTACTTC.

This CDR3 is CSARDGGAASGEQFF. The CDR3 nucleotides read TGCAGTGCTAGAGACGGGGGAGCGGCCTCGGGTGAGCAGTTCTTC. The rearrangement links TRBV20-1 to TRBJ2-1, with a possible D match to TRBD2 (6 bases). The CDR3 contains 15 residues. Germline V gene data show CDR1 as DFQATT and CDR2 as SNEGSKA (reference sequence). Trimming took off 0 bases at V and 9 bases at J, with 18 bases between the two ends.

At least ten counts were recorded for this clonotype. V is TRBV6-2 or TRBV6-3 and J is TRBJ1-5; the match to TRBD1 covers 10 bases. In germline, CDR1 is MNHEY, CDR2 SVGEGT. V lost 7 bases, J lost 7 bases, and 10 bases stayed unmatched. The CDR3 is made up of 15 amino acids. CDR3 sequence reads: CASTVPGQGRQPQHF. CDR3 bases: TGTGCCAGCACCGTCCCGGGACAGGGGCGGCAGCCCCAGCATTTT.

This clonotype was counted a few times. The V and J genes are TRBV6-5 and TRBJ1-6; D perhaps matches TRBD1 (6 bases). Germline lookup yields CDR1 MNHEY and CDR2 SVGAGI. V gave up 3 bases and J gave up 5 bases, with 11 bases separating them. This CDR3 comprises 15 residues. This CDR3 reads CASSYATGNNSPLHF. The CDR3 DNA reads as TGTGCCAGCAGTTATGCGACAGGAAATAATTCACCCCTCCACTTT.

V and J are TRBV7-9 and TRBJ1-2; 7 nucleotides align to TRBD1. CDR3 length: 15 amino acids. The V gene end was trimmed by 8 bases and the J gene end by 4 bases; junction bases not matched to a gene: 13. Germline lookup yields CDR1 SEHNR and CDR2 FQNEAQ (reference sequence). Here the CDR3 reads CASEGQQGRGYGYTF. As DNA, the CDR3 is TGTGCCAGCGAGGGACAGCAGGGGCGTGGCTATGGCTACACCTTC.

In this sample, this clonotype turned up a few times. The rearrangement links TRBV7-6 to TRBJ1-3; D call uncertain. V lost 5 bases to trimming and J lost 2 bases, with 13 bases between them. Per germline, CDR1 SGHVS and CDR2 FNYEAQ. The CDR3 runs to 15 residues. The CDR3: CASSPTTTPGNTIYF. The CDR3 DNA follows: TGTGCCAGCAGCCCGACCACCACCCCTGGAAACACCATATATTTT.

This sequence joins TRBV6-6 and TRBJ2-3, with D possibly TRBD1 on 5 matching bases. The germline V gene has CDR1 MNHNY and CDR2 SVGAGI (reference sequence). V was cut by 3 bases and J by 4 bases, with 23 bases left in between. The CDR3 runs to 18 residues. The CDR3 DNA follows: TGTGCCAGCAGTTATTTTGTCGTGGCAGGGTTGGGGCCAGATACGCAGTATTTT. Residues: CASSYFVVAGLGPDTQYF.

This clonotype was seen a few times. V usage is TRBV12-3 or TRBV12-4 and J usage is TRBJ2-2, with D possibly being TRBD1 or TRBD2 (5 bases each). V was trimmed by 7 bases and J by 1 base, leaving 13 bases between them. The CDR3 has 15 amino acids. Here the CDR3 reads CASTQGRVNTGELFF. The DNA of the CDR3 is TGTGCCAGCACCCAGGGACGGGTGAACACCGGGGAGCTGTTTTTT.

V usage is TRBV9 and J usage is TRBJ2-1; 12 bases match TRBD2. Germline CDR1 is SGDLS and CDR2 is YYNGEE. The V and J ends lost 7 bases and 6 bases, in that order; junction bases with no gene match: 5. The CDR3 is 14 amino acids. Here the CDR3 reads CASQTSGGSNEQFF. CDR3 coding DNA: TGTGCCAGCCAAACTAGCGGGGGGTCCAATGAGCAGTTCTTC.

This clonotype has just a few counts. The rearrangement links TRBV6-2 or TRBV6-3 to TRBJ2-3; 12 positions match TRBD2. The CDR3 is 16 residues long. Germline CDR1 and CDR2: MNHEY and SVGEGT. J gave up 5 bases and V 0 bases, and 3 bases lay outside the gene matches. CDR3: CASSYSPGLAGDTQYF. CDR3 sequence (DNA): TGTGCCAGCAGTTACTCTCCGGGACTAGCGGGAGATACGCAGTATTTT.

The chain links TRBV4-1 to TRBJ1-1; D unresolved. The CDR3 totals 13 residues. Germline lookup yields CDR1 MGHRA and CDR2 YSYEKL. Trimming took 1 base from V and 6 from J, leaving 9 bases between them. The CDR3 here is CASSQGGEAEAFF. The DNA for the CDR3 is TGCGCCAGCAGCCAAGGTGGGGAGGCTGAAGCTTTCTTT.

In this sample, this clonotype turned up a few times. V usage is TRBV7-9 and J usage is TRBJ2-5, with a tentative D call TRBD1 (6 bases). The CDR3 is made up of 15 amino acids. V lost 5 bases and J 3 bases, leaving 16 bases between the germline ends. The germline gives CDR1 SEHNR, CDR2 FQNEAQ (reference sequence). The CDR3 nucleotides are TGTGCCAGCAGCCCCCCCGGGACACGGAAAGAGACCCAGTACTTC. Its protein product is CASSPPGTRKETQYF.

The chain recombines TRBV4-2 with TRBJ2-7, with TRBD2 as a possible D gene (6 bases). CDR1 LGHNA and CDR2 YNFKEQ come from the germline V gene. Between the trimmed V and J ends, which lost 0 bases and 0 bases, there was a span of 15 bases. This CDR3 spans 17 amino acids. Written as DNA, the CDR3 is TGTGCCAGCAGCCAAGATGCGGGCGGGGCCAGCTCCTACGAGCAGTACTTC. Protein sequence: CASSQDAGGASSYEQYF.

This clonotype was counted ten times or more. The chain has TRBV7-8 and TRBJ2-1, with 8 bases matching TRBD2. This CDR3 contains 15 residues. Looked up from germline, CDR1 is SGHVS and CDR2 is FQNEAQ. Unmatched junction bases numbered 2, after V lost 0 bases and J lost 4 bases. CDR3 in amino acids: CASSLAGTSYNEQFF. CDR3 DNA sequence: TGTGCCAGCAGCTTAGCTGGGACTAGTTACAATGAGCAGTTCTTC.

This CDR3 is CASSPDREPQPQHF. The CDR3 region has the DNA TGTGCCAGCAGCCCTGACAGGGAGCCTCAGCCCCAGCATTTT. V usage is TRBV14 and J usage is TRBJ1-5, with 7 bases matching TRBD1. Trimming took 4 bases from V and 6 from J; bases not matched to a gene: 6. Germline CDR1 is SGHDN and CDR2 is FVKESK. This CDR3 comprises 14 residues.

This clonotype was seen more than once but under ten times. V usage is TRBV4-1 and J usage is TRBJ2-1; 7 nucleotides line up with TRBD2. The length of the CDR3 is 14 residues. After removal of 4 bases from V and 7 bases from J, the junction contained 7 bases not matched to a gene. CDR1 is MGHRA and CDR2 is YSYEKL in the germline V gene. The CDR3 DNA reads TGCGCCAGCAGCCCCCGCGCGGGGGATAATGAGCAGTTCTTC. Translation: CASSPRAGDNEQFF.

This clonotype has a handful of counts. The V and J genes are TRBV2 and TRBJ2-2; weak D call: TRBD1 (6 bases). The CDR3 contains 17 residues. Trimming removed 6 bases at V and 0 bases at J, with 17 bases between. CDR1 SNHLY and CDR2 FYNNEI come from the germline V gene. The CDR3 DNA follows: TGTGCCAGCAGCGCTGGGGGCCCGACCCCGAACACCGGGGAGCTGTTTTTT. This gives the protein CASSAGGPTPNTGELFF.

The chain couples TRBV7-9 to TRBJ1-2; a possible D gene is TRBD1 (5 bases). This CDR3 spans 12 amino acids. The germline V and J ends were trimmed by 4 bases and 8 bases, with 11 bases remaining between them. Germline CDR1 is SEHNR and CDR2 is FQNEAQ (reference sequence). The CDR3 protein is CASSSTGRGYTF. The DNA for the CDR3 is TGTGCCAGCAGCTCCACGGGACGGGGCTACACCTTC.

This clonotype was recorded once. J is TRBJ2-1 and V is TRBV7-7, with a weak D call TRBD2 (5 bases). The germline V gene has CDR1 SSHAT and CDR2 FNYEAQ (reference sequence). Trimming took off 5 bases at V and 8 bases at J, with 13 bases between the two ends. CDR3 length: 13 residues. The DNA for the CDR3 is TGTGCCAGCAGCCCGATTCAGGAGGATGAGCAGTTCTTC. It yields the protein CASSPIQEDEQFF. Full variable domain (remainder filled in from reference TRBV7-7 and TRBJ2-1): GAGVSQSPRYKVTKRGQDVTLRCDPISSHATLYWYQQALGQGPEFLTYFNYEAQPDKSGLPSDRFSAERPEGSISTLTIQRTEQRDSAMYRCASSPIQEDEQFFGPGTRLTVL.

V and J are TRBV11-2 and TRBJ2-5, with D uncertain. The length of the CDR3 is 12 residues. Deletions cut 2 bases from V and 5 bases from J, with 6 bases between. Germline CDR1 is SGHAT and CDR2 is FQNNGV. CDR3: CASSLFLETQYF. In DNA form, the CDR3 reads TGTGCCAGCAGCTTATTCCTTGAGACCCAGTACTTC.

The sample holds many counts of this clonotype. The genes are TRBV7-9 and TRBJ2-5; either TRBD1 or TRBD2 may fit D (5 bases each). Germline loops: CDR1 SEHNR, CDR2 FQNEAQ (reference sequence). The CDR3 covers 16 residues. V shed 5 bases and J shed 5 bases, with 21 bases lying between them. The CDR3 nucleotides read TGTGCCAGCAGCACTCCGTCTCAGGGACCGGGGGAGACCCAGTACTTC. Its protein product is CASSTPSQGPGETQYF.

This clonotype was recorded at least ten times. The CDR3 spells CASSQLREGYGYTF. The CDR3 DNA is TGCGCCAGCAGCCAGCTCAGGGAAGGGTATGGCTACACCTTC. This chain links TRBV4-1 with TRBJ1-2, with TRBD1 as a possible D gene (5 bases). The V end was cut by 3 bases, the J end by 5 bases, with 13 bases between. CDR1 is MGHRA, CDR2 YSYEKL, per germline. The CDR3 totals 14 residues.

This clonotype was observed a few times. The rearrangement joins TRBV24-1 to TRBJ1-6; D gene unclear. This CDR3 is built from 14 residues. Germline V gives CDR1 KGHDR, CDR2 SFDVKD. Trimming removed 9 bases from V and 7 bases from J, with 15 bases in between. CDR3 sequence (DNA): TGTGCCACCCGCGCGGGCCAAGGGAATTCACCCCTCCACTTT. Amino acids: CATRAGQGNSPLHF.